This paragraph covers one T cell receptor (beta chain) sequence. Its antigen is currently unknown. The data stem from a study of siplizumab effects on memory and regulatory T cells. Notes on the study in general: The majority of clones, roughly 80-95% of proliferating CD4+ or CD8+ clones, lacked an assignable naive or memory phenotype. Significant reduction of alloreactive sequences traceable to unstimulated CD4+ memory cells was observed with siplizumab. The apparent diversity of naive T cells exceeded that of memory cells, and naive T cells seemed to make a major contribution to the alloresponse.

Germline-derived CDR1 and CDR2 are MNHEY and SMNVEV (reference sequence). Losses at the gene ends were 1 base for V and 0 bases for J; bases not matched to a gene: 4. The CDR3 covers 17 residues. Generated by immunoSEQ multiplex PCR, the TCRdb table keeps only in-frame clones and is missing some. This sample has tens of thousands of clones; 80% to 95% occur once, and the top ten carry around 6.5%. The clonotype was recovered from a human donor in good health. Sequenced: CD8+ T cells sorted from blood. The chain employs TRBV27 and TRBJ2-1, with 9 bases that match TRBD2. Here the CDR3 reads CASSLLSSGDSYNEQFF. Here the CDR3 DNA reads TGTGCCAGCAGTTTATTATCTAGCGGGGACTCCTACAATGAGCAGTTCTTC.